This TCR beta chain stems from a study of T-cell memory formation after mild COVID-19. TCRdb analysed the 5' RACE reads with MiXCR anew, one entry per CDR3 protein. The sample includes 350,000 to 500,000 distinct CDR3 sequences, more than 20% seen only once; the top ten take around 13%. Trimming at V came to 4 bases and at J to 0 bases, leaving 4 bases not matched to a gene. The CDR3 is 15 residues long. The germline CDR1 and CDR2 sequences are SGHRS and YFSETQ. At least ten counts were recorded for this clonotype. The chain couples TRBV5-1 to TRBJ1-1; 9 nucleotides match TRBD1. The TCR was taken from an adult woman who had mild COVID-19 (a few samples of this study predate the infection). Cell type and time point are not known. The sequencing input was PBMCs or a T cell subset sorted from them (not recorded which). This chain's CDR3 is CASSDRQGVNTEAFF. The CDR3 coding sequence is TGCGCCAGCAGCGACAGACAGGGGGTGAACACTGAAGCTTTCTTT.